The clone carrying this TCR gamma chain was observed many times. Only one base separates this from a far larger clonotype, so it likely reflects a read error. Other DNA sequences of this sample code for an identical CDR3. TCRdb re-processed the multiplex PCR reads using CATT. This sample carries roughly 27,000 gamma-chain clones, around 2.9% of them seen once, and the ten largest clones take approximately 30%. This sample was included in a study of γδ T cells in repeated Plasmodium falciparum infection. Study in general: Donors had four controlled P. falciparum NF54 infections over approximately 600 days. Malian gammadelta TCRs were studied during no-transmission periods and across acute malaria episodes.

Specimen: gamma-delta T cells from blood. The origin of this receptor is a pool of human donors (malaria-infected and uninfected, not separated).

Here the CDR3 reads CATFLYYKKLF. The CDR3 nucleotides read TGTGCCACATTCCTTTATTATAAGAAACTCTTC. J is TRGJ1 or TRGJ2 and V is TRGV4. The germline CDR1 and CDR2 sequences are EGSTGY and YDSYTSSV. The CDR3 contains 11 residues.